The present TCR beta chain was sequenced within a study of blood T cell repertoires in COVID-19. Study in general: The samples span acute and convalescent COVID-19 from the United States, Italy and Spain.

CDR3 size: 14 residues. V lost 0 bases to trimming and J lost 5 bases, with 14 bases between them. Per the germline V gene, CDR1 is SQVTM and CDR2 is ANQGSEA. In the original workflow: Amplification of reference gene primers was used by the study to estimate nucleated cell counts. The protocol was immunoSEQ multiplex PCR, while the TCRdb copy is restricted to in-frame clones and leaves out a portion. That table supplies the V and J calls and clone size; D and trimming were determined from the DNA. The data show some 230,000 clones, about 80% seen once. This TCR derives from a woman aged 30 to 39 who had recovered from COVID-19. The sample consisted of peripheral blood. This chain connects TRBV29-1 to TRBJ2-7, with D possibly being TRBD2 (5 bases). Written as DNA, the CDR3 is TGCAGCGTTGAAGAGGGCGGGTTGGGTGACGAGCAGTACTTC. Translation: CSVEEGGLGDEQYF.